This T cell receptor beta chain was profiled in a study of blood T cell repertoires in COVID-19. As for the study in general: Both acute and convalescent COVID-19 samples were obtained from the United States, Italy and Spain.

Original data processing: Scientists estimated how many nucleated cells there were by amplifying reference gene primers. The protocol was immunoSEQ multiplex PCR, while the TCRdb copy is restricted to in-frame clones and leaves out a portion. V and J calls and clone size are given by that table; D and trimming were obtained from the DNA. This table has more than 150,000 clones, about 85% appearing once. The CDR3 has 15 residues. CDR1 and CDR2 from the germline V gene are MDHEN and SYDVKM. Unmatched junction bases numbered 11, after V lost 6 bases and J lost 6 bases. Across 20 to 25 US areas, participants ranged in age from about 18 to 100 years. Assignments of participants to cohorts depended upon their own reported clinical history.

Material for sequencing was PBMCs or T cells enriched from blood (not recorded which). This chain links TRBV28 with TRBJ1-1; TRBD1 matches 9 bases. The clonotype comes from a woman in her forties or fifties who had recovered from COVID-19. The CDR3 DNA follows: TGTGCCAGCAGGTCTGGGGACAGGGTAAAGCCTGAAGCTTTCTTT. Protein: CASRSGDRVKPEAFF.